A single sample gave rise to the 8 T cell receptor beta chains below, sequenced in a study of identical twins. TCRdb re-called the 5' RACE reads through MiXCR, storing one row per CDR3 protein. The sample contains 150,000 or so distinct CDR3 sequences, roughly 3.2% of which appear only once. Source material: memory T cells sorted from blood. The receptors originated from a man aged 18 to 29 in good health.

This clonotype was seen many times. The V call is TRBV20-1, the J call TRBJ2-7, with D possibly TRBD2 on 6 matching bases. The length of the CDR3 is 13 residues. Germline V gene data show CDR1 as DFQATT and CDR2 as SNEGSKA (reference sequence). Trimming removed 6 bases at V and 0 bases at J, with 12 bases between. CDR3 in amino acids: CSAGTSSSYEQYF. CDR3 coding DNA: TGCAGTGCCGGGACTTCCAGCTCCTACGAGCAGTACTTC.

This clonotype is labeled medium-sized. In DNA form, the CDR3 reads TGTGCCAGCAGTGCGGGCGATCTATTCACCGGGGAGCTGTTTTTT. Amino acids: CASSAGDLFTGELFF. V gene TRBV12-3 or TRBV12-4 combines with J gene TRBJ2-2, with TRBD2 as a possible D gene (5 bases). V was clipped by 5 bases and J by 4 bases, with 14 bases between them. This CDR3 spans 15 amino acids.

This clonotype was found many times. The chain links TRBV4-3 to TRBJ2-5; no reliable D call. The CDR3 is 13 amino acids. V was pared by 3 bases and J by 5 bases, with 10 bases between. Germline V gene lookup returns CDR1 LGHNA and CDR2 YSLEER. Here the CDR3 reads CASSQNRRETQYF. Here the CDR3 DNA reads TGCGCCAGCAGCCAGAACCGAAGGGAGACCCAGTACTTC.

This clonotype showed up many times. The chain carries TRBV2 and TRBJ2-7, with D maybe TRBD2 (5 bases). Germline V gene data show CDR1 as SNHLY and CDR2 as FYNNEI. Deletions cut 4 bases from V and 4 bases from J, with 8 bases between. The CDR3 loop spans 12 amino acids. The CDR3 coding sequence is TGTGCCAGCAGTGGGACTGGGTACGAGCAGTACGTC. As protein: CASSGTGYEQYV.

This clonotype has a count of ten or more. The genes are TRBV6-5 and TRBJ2-1, with TRBD2 matching over 10 bases. Trimming at V came to 1 base and at J to 1 base, leaving 7 bases not matched to a gene. Looked up from germline, CDR1 is MNHEY and CDR2 is SVGAGI. This CDR3 is 18 amino acids long. The CDR3 DNA reads as TGTGCCAGCAGTTACTGGAGCGGGAGGGCCTTTTCCTACAATGAGCAGTTCTTC. Amino acid sequence: CASSYWSGRAFSYNEQFF.

This clonotype was detected ten times or more. This rearrangement joins TRBV11-2 to TRBJ2-7; either TRBD1 or TRBD2 may supply D (6 bases each). In germline, CDR1 is SGHAT, CDR2 FQNNGV. The CDR3 is made up of 15 amino acids. The germline V and J ends were trimmed by 5 bases and 4 bases, with 18 bases remaining between them. The CDR3 here is CASSLGGRRDYEQYF. The CDR3 nucleotides are TGTGCCAGCAGCCTCGGGGGCAGGCGGGATTACGAGCAGTACTTC. Using reference TRBV11-2 and TRBJ2-7 for the parts outside the CDR3, the full variable domain is EAGVAQSPRYKIIEKRQSVAFWCNPISGHATLYWYQQILGQGPKLLIQFQNNGVVDDSQLPKDRFSAERLKGVDSTLKIQPAKLEDSAVYLCASSLGGRRDYEQYFGPGTRLTVT.

This clonotype came up many times. The chain uses TRBV27 and TRBJ1-6; perhaps TRBD1 as D (6 bases). With 6 bases removed from V and 5 bases from J, the gap between germline ends came to 14 bases. CDR3 length equals 15 residues. Germline V gene sequence: CDR1 MNHEY, CDR2 SMNVEV (reference sequence). In DNA, the CDR3 is TGTGCCAGCAGATCGCGGCAGGGGAATAATTCACCCCTCCACTTT. This sequence encodes CASRSRQGNNSPLHF.

This clonotype has at least ten counts. The V call is TRBV12-3 or TRBV12-4, the J call TRBJ2-1, with TRBD1 matching over 9 bases. The CDR3 contains 13 residues. The trim removed 7 bases at V and 7 bases at J, leaving 5 bases unmatched. The chain's CDR3 is CASTDRGRNEQFF. The CDR3 region has the DNA TGTGCCAGCACCGACAGGGGGAGGAATGAGCAGTTCTTC.